This T cell receptor beta chain stems from a study of cytomegalovirus exposure and HLA in healthy donors. The PCR contained 60 Vbeta and 13 Jbeta primers. Profiling relied on immunoSEQ multiplex PCR, and the TCRdb table lists in-frame clones only, not all of them. The repertoire has 150,000 or so clones, under 80% of them found once; the top ten carry 2.1%. There are 16 residues in the CDR3. V dropped 7 bases and J dropped 6 bases, with 19 bases sitting between them. CDR1 is MRHNA and CDR2 is SNTAGT in the germline V gene. Study observations and caveats: Many donors carried some public TCRs, although rarity characterized most TCR sequences.

As concerns this clone: The antigen remains unidentified.

The genes are TRBV6-4 and TRBJ2-6; D might be TRBD2 (6 bases). The receptor's source is a man aged 25-45 years in good health and CMV-seronegative. Material: PBMCs. CDR3 loop: CASIVGPCGAANVLTF. CDR3 coding DNA: TGTGCCAGCATAGTAGGGCCATGCGGGGCGGCCAACGTCCTGACTTTC.